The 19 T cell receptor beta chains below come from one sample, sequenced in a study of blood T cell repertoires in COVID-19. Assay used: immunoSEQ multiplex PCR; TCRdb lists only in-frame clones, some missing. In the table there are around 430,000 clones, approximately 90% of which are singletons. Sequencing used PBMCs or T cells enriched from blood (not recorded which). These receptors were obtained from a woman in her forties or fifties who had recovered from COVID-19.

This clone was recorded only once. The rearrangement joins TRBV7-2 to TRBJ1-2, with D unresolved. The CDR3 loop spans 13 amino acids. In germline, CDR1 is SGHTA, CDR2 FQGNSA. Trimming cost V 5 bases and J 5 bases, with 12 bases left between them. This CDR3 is CASSNTALYGYTF. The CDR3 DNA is TGTGCCAGCAGCAACACAGCATTATATGGCTACACCTTC.

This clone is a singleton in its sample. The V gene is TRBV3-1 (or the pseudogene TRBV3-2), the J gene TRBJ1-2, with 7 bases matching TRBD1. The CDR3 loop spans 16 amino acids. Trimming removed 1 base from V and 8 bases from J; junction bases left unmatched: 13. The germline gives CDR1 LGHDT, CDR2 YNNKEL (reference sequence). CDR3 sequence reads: CASSQVQPFRGKGYTF. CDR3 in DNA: TGTGCCAGCAGCCAAGTCCAGCCGTTCAGGGGGAAGGGCTACACCTTC.

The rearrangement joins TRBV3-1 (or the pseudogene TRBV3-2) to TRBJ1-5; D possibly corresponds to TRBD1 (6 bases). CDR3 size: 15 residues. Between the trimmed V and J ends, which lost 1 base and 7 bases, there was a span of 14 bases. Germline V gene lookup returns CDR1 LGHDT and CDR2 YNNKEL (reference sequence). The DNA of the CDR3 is TGTGCCAGCAGCCAAGGAGCACAGGGAAGACAGCCCCAGCATTTT. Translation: CASSQGAQGRQPQHF.

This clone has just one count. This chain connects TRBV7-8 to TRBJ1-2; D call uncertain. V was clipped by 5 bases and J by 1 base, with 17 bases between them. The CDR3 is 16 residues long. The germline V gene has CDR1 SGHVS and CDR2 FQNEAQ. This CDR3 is CASSQNLLGGNYGYTF. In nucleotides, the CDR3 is TGTGCCAGCAGCCAAAACCTCCTCGGTGGTAACTATGGCTACACCTTC. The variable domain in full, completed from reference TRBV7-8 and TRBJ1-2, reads GAGVSQSPRYKVAKRGQDVALRCDPISGHVSLFWYQQALGQGPEFLTYFQNEAQLDKSGLPSDRFFAERPEGSVSTLKIQRTQQEDSAVYLCASSQNLLGGNYGYTFGSGTRLTVV.

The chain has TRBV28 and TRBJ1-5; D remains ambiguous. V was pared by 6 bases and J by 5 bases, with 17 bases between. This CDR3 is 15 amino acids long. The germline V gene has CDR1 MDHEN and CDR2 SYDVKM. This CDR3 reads CASRTSGVGDQPQHF. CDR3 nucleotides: TGTGCCAGCAGAACCTCTGGTGTAGGAGATCAGCCCCAGCATTTT.

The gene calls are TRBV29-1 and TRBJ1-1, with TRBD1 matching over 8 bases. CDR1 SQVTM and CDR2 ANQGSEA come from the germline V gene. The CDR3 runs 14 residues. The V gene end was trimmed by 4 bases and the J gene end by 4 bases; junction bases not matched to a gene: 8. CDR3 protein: CSVAAAGGVTEAFF. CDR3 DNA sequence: TGCAGCGTTGCAGCGGCAGGGGGCGTCACTGAAGCTTTCTTT.

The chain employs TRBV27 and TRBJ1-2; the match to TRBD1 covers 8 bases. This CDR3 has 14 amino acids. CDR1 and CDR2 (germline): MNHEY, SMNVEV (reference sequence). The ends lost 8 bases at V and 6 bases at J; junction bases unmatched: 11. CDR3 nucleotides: TGTGCCAGCCAACAGGACAGGGACTCTGATGGCTACACCTTC. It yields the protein CASQQDRDSDGYTF.

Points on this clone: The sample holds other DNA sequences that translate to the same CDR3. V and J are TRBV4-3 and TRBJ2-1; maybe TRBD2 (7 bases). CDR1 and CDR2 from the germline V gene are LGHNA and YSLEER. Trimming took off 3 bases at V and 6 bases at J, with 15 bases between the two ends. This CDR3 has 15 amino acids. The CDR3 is CASSQTSGGANEQFF. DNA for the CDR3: TGCGCCAGCAGCCAGACAAGTGGGGGGGCCAATGAGCAGTTCTTC.

Here the CDR3 reads CAWKLGQLLNYGYTF. The CDR3 nucleotides read TGTGCCTGGAAATTGGGACAGCTTCTCAACTATGGCTACACCTTC. The chain is built from TRBV30 and TRBJ1-2; TRBD1 agrees at 7 bases. CDR1 is GTSNPN, CDR2 SVGIG, per germline (reference sequence). Trimming took 4 bases from V and 2 from J; bases not matched to a gene: 10. The CDR3 covers 15 residues.

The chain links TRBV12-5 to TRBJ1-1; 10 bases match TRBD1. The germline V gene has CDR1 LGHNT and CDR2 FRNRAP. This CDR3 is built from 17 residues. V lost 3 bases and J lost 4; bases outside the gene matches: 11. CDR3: CASGFQPGQGGFTEAFF. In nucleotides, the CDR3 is TGTGCTAGTGGTTTCCAACCAGGACAGGGGGGATTCACTGAAGCTTTCTTT.

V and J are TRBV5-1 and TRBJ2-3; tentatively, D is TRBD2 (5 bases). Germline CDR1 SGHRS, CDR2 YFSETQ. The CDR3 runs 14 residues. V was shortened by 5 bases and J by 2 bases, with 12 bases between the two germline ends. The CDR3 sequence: CASSTERSTDTQYF. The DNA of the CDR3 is TGCGCCAGCAGTACGGAGCGGTCCACAGATACGCAGTATTTT.

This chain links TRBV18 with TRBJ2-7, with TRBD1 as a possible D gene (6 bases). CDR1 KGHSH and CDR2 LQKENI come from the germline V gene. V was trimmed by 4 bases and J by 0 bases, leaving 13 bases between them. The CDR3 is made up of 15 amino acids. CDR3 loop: CASSLGTTRSYEQYF. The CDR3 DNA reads TGTGCCAGCTCACTGGGGACAACCCGCTCCTACGAGCAGTACTTC.

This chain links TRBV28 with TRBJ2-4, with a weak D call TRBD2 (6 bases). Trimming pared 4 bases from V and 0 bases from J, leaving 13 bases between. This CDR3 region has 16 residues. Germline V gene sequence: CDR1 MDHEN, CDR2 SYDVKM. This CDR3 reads CASSSGGLVAKNIQYF. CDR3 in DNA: TGTGCCAGCAGTTCCGGGGGATTAGTAGCCAAAAACATTCAGTACTTC.

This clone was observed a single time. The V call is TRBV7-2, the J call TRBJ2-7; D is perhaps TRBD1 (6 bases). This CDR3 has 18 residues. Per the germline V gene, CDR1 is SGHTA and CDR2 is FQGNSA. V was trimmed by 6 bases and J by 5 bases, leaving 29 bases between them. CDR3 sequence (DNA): TGTGCCAGCAGTCCAACCTACAGACAGGCCCTAATCGTCCACGAGCAGTACTTC. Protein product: CASSPTYRQALIVHEQYF. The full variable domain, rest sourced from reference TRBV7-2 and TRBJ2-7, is GAGVSQSPSNKVTEKGKDVELRCDPISGHTALYWYRQSLGQGLEFLIYFQGNSAPDKSGLPSDRFSAERTGGSVSTLTIQRTQQEDSAVYLCASSPTYRQALIVHEQYFGPGTRLTVT.

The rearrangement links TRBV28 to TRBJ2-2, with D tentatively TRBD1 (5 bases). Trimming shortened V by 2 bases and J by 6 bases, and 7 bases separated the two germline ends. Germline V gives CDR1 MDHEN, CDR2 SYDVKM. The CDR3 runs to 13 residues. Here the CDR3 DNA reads TGTGCCAGCAGTTTAAGACAGTCCGGGGAGCTGTTTTTT. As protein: CASSLRQSGELFF.

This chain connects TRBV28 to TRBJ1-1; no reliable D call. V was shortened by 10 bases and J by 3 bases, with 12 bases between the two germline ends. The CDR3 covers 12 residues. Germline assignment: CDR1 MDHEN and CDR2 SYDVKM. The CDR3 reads CATSLTYTEAFF. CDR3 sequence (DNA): TGTGCCACCTCGTTGACTTACACTGAAGCTTTCTTT.

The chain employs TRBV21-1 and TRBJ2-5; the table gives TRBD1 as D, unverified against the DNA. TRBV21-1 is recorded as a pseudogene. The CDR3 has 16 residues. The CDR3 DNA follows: TGTGCCAGCAGCAAAGGGCCTGGGACAGGGGAAGAGACCCAGTACTTC. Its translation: CASSKGPGTGEETQYF.

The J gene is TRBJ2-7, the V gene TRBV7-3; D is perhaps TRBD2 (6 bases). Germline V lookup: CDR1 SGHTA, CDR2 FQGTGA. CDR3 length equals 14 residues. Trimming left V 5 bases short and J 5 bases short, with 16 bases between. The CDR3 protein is CASSPRRGVHEQYF. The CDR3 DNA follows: TGTGCCAGCAGCCCTCGTCGCGGGGTCCACGAGCAGTACTTC.

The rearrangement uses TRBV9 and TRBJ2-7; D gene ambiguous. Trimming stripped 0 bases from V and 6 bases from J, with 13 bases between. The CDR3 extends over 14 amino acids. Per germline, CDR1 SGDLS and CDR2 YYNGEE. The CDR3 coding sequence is TGTGCCAGCAGCGTAGTCGGAGATTCTGGCGAGCAGTACTTC. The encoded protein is CASSVVGDSGEQYF.